The rows below give T cell receptor beta chains drawn from one sample of a study of blood T cell repertoires in COVID-19. Sequencing used immunoSEQ multiplex PCR; TCRdb keeps in-frame clones, though not all of them. The sample has 55,000 to 60,000 clones; approximately 84% are singletons. What was sequenced was peripheral blood. Source of these receptors: a man between 65 and 85 years old with active COVID-19. Each CDR3 is given with its conserved first and last residue. D genes are given only for firm matches. Rows give clone size only sometimes, using once, few, many, or a class for an expanded clone.

j_call: TRBJ1-4; v_call: TRBV19; clone_size: once; d_call: TRBD1; cdr3_nt: TGTGCCAGTAGCCCCGGACAGGGTGGGGGCGTAGGAGAAAAACTGTTTTTT; cdr3_aa: CASSPGQGGGVGEKLFF
j_call: TRBJ2-7; v_call: TRBV7-2; clone_size: NA; d_call: TRBD2; cdr3_nt: TGTGCCAGCAGCTTAAGAGGACTAGCAGTGAGTTCGGGCTACGAGCAGTACTTC; cdr3_aa: CASSLRGLAVSSGYEQYF
j_call: TRBJ2-7; v_call: TRBV7-2; clone_size: NA; d_call: TRBD1; cdr3_nt: TGTGCCAGCAGCTTCACAGGGGGCTGGCGGACTTCCTACGAGCAGTACTTC; cdr3_aa: CASSFTGGWRTSYEQYF
j_call: TRBJ2-2; v_call: TRBV11-3; clone_size: NA; d_call: NA; cdr3_nt: TGTGCCAGCAGCTCCAACCGACTGACAGCGAACACCGGGGAGCTGTTTTTT; cdr3_aa: CASSSNRLTANTGELFF
j_call: TRBJ1-1; v_call: TRBV6-2/TRBV6-3; clone_size: NA; d_call: NA; cdr3_nt: TGTGCCAGCAGTTCGACCCTAGGGAGGACTGAAGCTTTCTTT; cdr3_aa: CASSSTLGRTEAFF
j_call: TRBJ2-2; v_call: TRBV10-2; clone_size: NA; d_call: TRBD1; cdr3_nt: TGCGCCAGCAGTGACCCGGGACAGGGGAGGGCCGGGGAGCTGTTTTTT; cdr3_aa: CASSDPGQGRAGELFF
j_call: TRBJ2-7; v_call: TRBV28; clone_size: NA; d_call: NA; cdr3_nt: TGTGCCAGCAGTTCCGCGCCTAGCTACGAGCAGTACTTC; cdr3_aa: CASSSAPSYEQYF
j_call: TRBJ2-1; v_call: TRBV6-5; clone_size: once; d_call: NA; cdr3_nt: TGTGCCAGCAAGAGGCAGCTAGGCCCCTACAATGAGCAGTTCTTC; cdr3_aa: CASKRQLGPYNEQFF
j_call: TRBJ1-5; v_call: TRBV30; clone_size: NA; d_call: TRBD1; cdr3_nt: TGTGCCTGGAGTGTTAGGACAGGGGGCATTACGGTTCAGCCCCAGCATTTT; cdr3_aa: CAWSVRTGGITVQPQHF
j_call: TRBJ2-2; v_call: TRBV4-3; clone_size: NA; d_call: TRBD2; cdr3_nt: TGCGCCACCAGTCCGGGACTAGCCAACACCGGGGAGCTGTTTTTT; cdr3_aa: CATSPGLANTGELFF
j_call: TRBJ2-3; v_call: TRBV29-1; clone_size: NA; d_call: TRBD1; cdr3_nt: TGCAGCGTTGAAGAAGGGACAGGGGGCCTCGATACGCAGTATTTT; cdr3_aa: CSVEEGTGGLDTQYF